This T cell receptor (beta chain) was obtained from a study of T-cell memory formation after mild COVID-19. Overall study results and limits: Second-wave clones peaking on day 37 lacked confirmed SARS-CoV-2 specificity.

The CDR3 extends over 14 amino acids. Germline V CDR1 and CDR2: SGHDT, YYEEEE. Trimming shortened V by 4 bases and J by 3 bases, and 13 bases separated the two germline ends. Notes on this clonotype: Its matching antigen is unknown.

TCRdb recomputed calls from the 5' RACE reads with MiXCR, one row per CDR3 protein. Of 340,000 or so distinct CDR3 sequences listed, roughly 13% are singletons. This TCR was recovered from a man aged 18 to 29 who had mild COVID-19 (a few samples of this study predate the infection). Cell type and time point are not known. V is TRBV5-6 and J is TRBJ1-1, with D possibly TRBD1 on 5 matching bases. What was sequenced was PBMCs or a T cell subset sorted from them (not recorded which). The CDR3 here is CASSLLGEHTEAFF. The CDR3 coding sequence is TGTGCCAGCAGCCTGCTAGGGGAACACACTGAAGCTTTCTTT.